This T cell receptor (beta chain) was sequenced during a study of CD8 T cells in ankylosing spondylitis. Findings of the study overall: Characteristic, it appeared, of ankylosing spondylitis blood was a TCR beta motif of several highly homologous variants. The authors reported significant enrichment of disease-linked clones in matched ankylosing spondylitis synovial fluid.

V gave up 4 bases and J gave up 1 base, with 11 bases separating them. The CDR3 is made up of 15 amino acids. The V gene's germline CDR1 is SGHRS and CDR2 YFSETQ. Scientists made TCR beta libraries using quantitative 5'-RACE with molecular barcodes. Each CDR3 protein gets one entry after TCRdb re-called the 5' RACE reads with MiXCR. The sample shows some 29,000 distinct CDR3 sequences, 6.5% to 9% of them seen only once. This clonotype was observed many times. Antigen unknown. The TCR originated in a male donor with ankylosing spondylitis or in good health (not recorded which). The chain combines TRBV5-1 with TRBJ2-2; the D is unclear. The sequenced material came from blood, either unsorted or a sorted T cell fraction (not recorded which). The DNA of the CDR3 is TGCGCCAGCAGCCCGTCGACGGGGAACACCGGGGAGCTGTTTTTT. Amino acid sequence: CASSPSTGNTGELFF.